This T cell receptor beta chain was sequenced during a study of T cell responses to AZD1222 COVID-19 vaccine (dated by TCRdb to the early 2020s). In terms of the full investigation: A total of around 240 trial participants underwent TCR sequencing, of whom 207 had received two doses of AZD1222 and 26 had received two doses of the MenACWY control vaccine. Trial participants were enrolled into age subgroups of 18-55, 56-69 and 70-plus years, which contained about 150, 27 and 61 TCR-sequenced participants, respectively.

Trimming removed 5 bases from V and 0 bases from J, leaving 10 bases between the germline ends. Per the germline V gene, MNHEY is the CDR1 and SVGAGI is the CDR2. Including cysteine and phenylalanine, the CDR3 has 15 amino acids. Of all the DNA, just the CDR3 is kept, 45 bases in frame from base 1. The time point label corresponds to: about 28 days (+/-7) after the second vaccine dose. AZD1222 recipients given second doses at about 4 weeks or at about 12 weeks were pooled, since spike-specific TCR depth and breadth were not found to differ between the two schedules. The vaccinee samples were drawn from two UK trials, COV001 and COV002, one of which was a single-blind randomized controlled phase 2/3 trial testing AZD1222 (ChAdOx1 nCoV-19) in healthy adults. For TCRbeta chain sequencing, PBMC samples were collected from trial participants at day 0 and at day 28 after the second dose. With respect to this clone: Its antigen is currently not known. Base qualities are not recorded, but no much larger clone differs from it by a single base.

The CDR3 regions of human TCRbeta chains were subjected to immunosequencing. In the authors' own workflow: Repertoire TCRs were checked for matches against a reference library of SARS-CoV-2-specific TCRs that had been generated using the MIRA antigen-specificity platform. Breadth was defined as the fraction of unique TCRs that were SARS-CoV-2-associated. Depth was defined as the fraction of total T cells that were SARS-CoV-2-associated. Using the MIRA data, each spike-specific TCR was assigned both to the spike region to which the TCR was reactive and to a CD4 or CD8 class. Log10-transformed breadth and depth values were compared by one-way ANOVA with Sidak's multiple comparisons tests. TCRdb mirrors the immuneACCESS table, restricted to in-frame sequences. Some clones are absent from its copies; in checked studies, under half trace to an unresolved V gene, and the reason for the others is unknown. V and J calls and clone size are as listed in that table; D and trimming were resolved from the DNA. This sample gives 150,000 to 160,000 clones in total; more than 90% of them show up just once. The ten largest clones add up to less than 1.6% of the sample.

Summary of the overall study and its limitations: In the small 56-69-year group, the increase in depth fell short of significance, most likely because of low power. Because no samples from the day 14 peak response were available, repertoires could be characterized only after the peak T cell response. Vaccine-associated CD4 TCRs spanned the whole spike protein, with dominant responses in regions 160-218 and 743-854. After two AZD1222 doses, spike-specific TCR breadth and depth were significantly higher than at day 0 and than in MenACWY recipients. Reportedly, almost half of the unique spike-specific TCRs recognized epitopes lying outside the regions that are mutated in the B.1.351 and B.1.1.7 variants. Conclusions about previously exposed vaccinees were limited because only 5 or 6 AZD1222 recipients were SARS-CoV-2 seropositive at baseline. Participants were mostly white British and included more females than males, and it was suggested by the authors that clonal diversity may have been underestimated.

This TCR derives from an adult who received the AZD1222 COVID-19 vaccine. Here the sequenced sample was peripheral blood, taken 28 days after the second AZD1222 dose. The rearranged chain carries TRBV6-5 and TRBJ2-2; TRBD1 might be the D gene, on 5 matching bases. The nucleotide sequence is TGTGCCAGCAGTCCACAGGCCTCGAACACCGGGGAGCTGTTTTTT. The resulting protein is CASSPQASNTGELFF.